The rows below give T cell receptor beta chains drawn from one sample of a study of T-cell reconstitution after alpha-beta-depleted transplantation in children. TCRdb called the PCR reads again in MiXCR, with one record for every CDR3 protein. The sample lists 500,000 to 750,000 distinct CDR3 sequences; 27% were seen once. Sequenced material: PBMCs, taken before TCRalphabeta/CD19-depleted stem cell transplant. The receptors stem from a boy less than two years old with Wiskott-Aldrich syndrome, due to receive a stem cell transplant. The CDR3 runs from the conserved cysteine through the conserved F or W. The D gene is left open where the match is weak. The size entry is marked missing in some rows and otherwise reads once, few, many or a size class.

>TRBV5-1|TRBJ2-3|TRBD2|.
TGCGCCAGCAGCCCGGCTCTAGCGGGAGCAGATACGCAGTATTTT
CASSPALAGADTQYF
>TRBV12-3/TRBV12-4|TRBJ2-1|.|.
TGTGCCAGCGGTTCCGGTCCCGGGTCATTCAATGAGCAGTTCTTC
CASGSGPGSFNEQFF
>TRBV10-3|TRBJ1-5|TRBD1|few
TGTGCCACCGCCCCGGACAGGCTAGGGCAGCCCCAGCATTTT
CATAPDRLGQPQHF
>TRBV7-6|TRBJ2-1|TRBD1|.
TGTGCCAGCAGCCCTCCGCCGGGACAGGGACTCAATGAGCAGTTCTTC
CASSPPPGQGLNEQFF
>TRBV5-1|TRBJ2-2|.|.
TGCGCCAGCAGCTTGACAGTGGCCACCGGGGAGCTGTTTTTT
CASSLTVATGELFF
>TRBV5-1|TRBJ2-5|.|few
TGCGCCAGCAGTGGTGAGGTCCTAGCGAAGACCCAGTACTTC
CASSGEVLAKTQYF
>TRBV20-1|TRBJ2-5|.|few
TGCAGTGCCAGCCGGGACTCAGAAGAGACCCAGTACTTC
CSASRDSEETQYF
>TRBV2|TRBJ2-2|TRBD2|many
TGTGCCAGCAGTGGAACTAGCGGGAGCTCCGGGGAGCTGTTTTTT
CASSGTSGSSGELFF
>TRBV20-1|TRBJ2-1|.|few
TGCAGTGCTTTCTCGATTGGAGCGGCAGATGAGCAGTTCTTC
CSAFSIGAADEQFF
>TRBV6-5|TRBJ2-7|.|few
TGTGCCAGCAGTTACGGACATCAGTTCTCCTACGAGCAGTACTTC
CASSYGHQFSYEQYF
>TRBV5-1|TRBJ2-1|TRBD2|few
TGCGCCAGCAGCTACCTAGGGACTAGCGGAAAGGATGAGCAGTTCTTC
CASSYLGTSGKDEQFF
>TRBV12-3/TRBV12-4|TRBJ1-5|.|few
TGTGCCAGCAGTTTGCAGGGAGCCGGGCCCCAGCATTTT
CASSLQGAGPQHF
>TRBV2|TRBJ1-1|.|few
TGTGCCAGCAGTGAATGGGACACTACCCCCTTTGAAGCTTTCTTT
CASSEWDTTPFEAFF